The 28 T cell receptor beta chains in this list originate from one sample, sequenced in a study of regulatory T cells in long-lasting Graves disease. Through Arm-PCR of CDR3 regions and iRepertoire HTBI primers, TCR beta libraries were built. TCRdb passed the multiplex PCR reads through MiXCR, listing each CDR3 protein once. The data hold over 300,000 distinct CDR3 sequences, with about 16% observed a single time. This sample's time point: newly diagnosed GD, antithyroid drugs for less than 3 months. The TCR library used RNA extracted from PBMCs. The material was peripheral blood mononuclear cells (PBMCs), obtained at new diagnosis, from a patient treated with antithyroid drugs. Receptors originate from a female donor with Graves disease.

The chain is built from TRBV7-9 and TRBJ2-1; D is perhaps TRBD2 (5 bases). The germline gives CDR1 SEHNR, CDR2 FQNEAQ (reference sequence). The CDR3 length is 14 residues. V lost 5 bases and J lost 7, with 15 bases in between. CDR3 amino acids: CASSPVRGLNEQFF. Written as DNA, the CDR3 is TGTGCCAGCAGCCCCGTACGGGGTTTGAATGAGCAGTTCTTC.

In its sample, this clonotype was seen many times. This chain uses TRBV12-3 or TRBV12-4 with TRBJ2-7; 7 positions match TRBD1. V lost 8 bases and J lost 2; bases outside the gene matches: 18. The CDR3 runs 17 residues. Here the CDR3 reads CASGLGTVYGVAYEQYF. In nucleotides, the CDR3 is TGTGCCAGCGGATTAGGGACAGTCTATGGTGTAGCCTACGAGCAGTACTTC.

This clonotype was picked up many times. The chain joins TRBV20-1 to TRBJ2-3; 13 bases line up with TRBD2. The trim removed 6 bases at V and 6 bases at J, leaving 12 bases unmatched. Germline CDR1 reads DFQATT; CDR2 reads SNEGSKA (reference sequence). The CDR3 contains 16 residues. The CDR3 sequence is CSARPRTSGRRDTQYF. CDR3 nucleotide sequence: TGCAGTGCCCGGCCGAGGACTAGCGGGAGAAGGGATACGCAGTATTTT.

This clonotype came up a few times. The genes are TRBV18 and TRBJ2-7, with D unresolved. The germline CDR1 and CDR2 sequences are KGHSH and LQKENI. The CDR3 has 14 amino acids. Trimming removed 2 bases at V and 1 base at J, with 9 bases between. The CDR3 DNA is TGTGCCAGCTCACCAAACCATGAATCCTACGAGCAGTACTTC. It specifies CASSPNHESYEQYF.

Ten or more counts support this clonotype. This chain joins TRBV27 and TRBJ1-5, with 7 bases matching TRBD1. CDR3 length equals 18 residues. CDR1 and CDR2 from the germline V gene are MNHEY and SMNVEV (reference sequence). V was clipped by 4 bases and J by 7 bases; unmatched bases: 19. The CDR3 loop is CASSSQVVQRGRGQPQHF. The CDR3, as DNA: TGTGCCAGCAGTTCGCAAGTGGTCCAAAGGGGGCGCGGGCAGCCCCAGCATTTT.

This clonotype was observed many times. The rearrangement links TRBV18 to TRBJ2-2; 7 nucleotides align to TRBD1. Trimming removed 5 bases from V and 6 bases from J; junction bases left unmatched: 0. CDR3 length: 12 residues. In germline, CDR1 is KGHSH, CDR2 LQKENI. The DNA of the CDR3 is TGTGCCAGCTCAACAGGGGCCGGGGAGCTGTTTTTT. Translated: CASSTGAGELFF.

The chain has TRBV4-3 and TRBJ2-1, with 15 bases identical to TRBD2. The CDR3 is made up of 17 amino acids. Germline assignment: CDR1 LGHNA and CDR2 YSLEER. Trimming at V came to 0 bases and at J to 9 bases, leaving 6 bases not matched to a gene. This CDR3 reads CASSQDEGLAGGSEQFF. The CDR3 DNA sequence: TGCGCCAGCAGCCAAGATGAGGGACTAGCGGGAGGTAGTGAGCAGTTCTTC.

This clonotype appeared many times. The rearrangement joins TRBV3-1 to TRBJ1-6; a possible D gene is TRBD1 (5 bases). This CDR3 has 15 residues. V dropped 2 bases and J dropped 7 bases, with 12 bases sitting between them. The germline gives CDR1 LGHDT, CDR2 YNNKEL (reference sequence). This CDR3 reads CASSQNGASNSPLHF. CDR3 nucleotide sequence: TGTGCCAGCAGCCAAAACGGGGCATCCAATTCACCCCTCCACTTT.

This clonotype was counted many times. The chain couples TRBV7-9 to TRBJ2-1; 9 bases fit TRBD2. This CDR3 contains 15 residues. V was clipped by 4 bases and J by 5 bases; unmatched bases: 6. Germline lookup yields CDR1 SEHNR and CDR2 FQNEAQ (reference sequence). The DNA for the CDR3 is TGTGCCAGCAGCTACGGACTAGCGATTAACAATGAGCAGTTCTTC. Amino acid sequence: CASSYGLAINNEQFF.

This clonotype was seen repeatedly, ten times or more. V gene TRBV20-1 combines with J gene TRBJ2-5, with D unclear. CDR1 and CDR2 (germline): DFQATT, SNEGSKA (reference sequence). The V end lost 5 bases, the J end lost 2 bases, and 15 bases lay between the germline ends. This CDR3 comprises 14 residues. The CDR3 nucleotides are TGCAGTGCTCGTCTGTCGGGTCGGCAAGAGACCCAGTACTTC. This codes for CSARLSGRQETQYF.

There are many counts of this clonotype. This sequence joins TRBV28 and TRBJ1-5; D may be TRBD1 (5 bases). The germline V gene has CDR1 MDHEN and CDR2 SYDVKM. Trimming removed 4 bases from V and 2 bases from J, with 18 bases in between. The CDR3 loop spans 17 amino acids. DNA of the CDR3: TGTGCCAGCAGTTCGGATCAAAGGGGATTTCGCAATCAGCCCCAGCATTTT. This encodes CASSSDQRGFRNQPQHF.

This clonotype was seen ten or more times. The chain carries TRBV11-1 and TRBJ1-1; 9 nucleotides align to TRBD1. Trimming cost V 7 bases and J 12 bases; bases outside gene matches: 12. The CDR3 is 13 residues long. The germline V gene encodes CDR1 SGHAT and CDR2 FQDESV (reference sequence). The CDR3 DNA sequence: TGTGCCAGCACGAGTGGGGGACAGGGTCGGTCTTTCTTT. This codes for CASTSGGQGRSFF.

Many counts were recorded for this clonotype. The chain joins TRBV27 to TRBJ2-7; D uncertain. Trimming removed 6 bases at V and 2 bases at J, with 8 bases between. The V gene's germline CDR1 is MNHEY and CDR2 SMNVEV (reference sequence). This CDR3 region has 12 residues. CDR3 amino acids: CASSDNAYEQYF. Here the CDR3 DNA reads TGTGCCAGCAGCGACAACGCCTACGAGCAGTACTTC.

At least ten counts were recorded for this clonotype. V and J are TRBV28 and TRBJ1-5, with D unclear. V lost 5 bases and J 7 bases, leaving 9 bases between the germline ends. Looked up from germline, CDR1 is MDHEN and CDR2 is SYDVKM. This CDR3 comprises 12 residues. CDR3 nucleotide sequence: TGTGCCAGCAGTCCCTTAGGCCAGCCCCAGCATTTT. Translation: CASSPLGQPQHF. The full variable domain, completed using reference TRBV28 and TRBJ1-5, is DVKVTQSSRYLVKRTGEKVFLECVQDMDHENMFWYRQDPGLGLRLIYFSYDVKMKEKGDIPEGYSVSREKKERFSLILESASTNQTSMYLCASSPLGQPQHFGDGTRLSIL.

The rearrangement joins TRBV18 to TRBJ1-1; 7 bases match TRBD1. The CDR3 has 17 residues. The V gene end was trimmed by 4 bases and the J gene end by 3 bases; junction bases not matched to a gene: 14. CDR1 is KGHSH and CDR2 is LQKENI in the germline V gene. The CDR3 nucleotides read TGTGCCAGCTCACGGGGCGACAGGGAGCTCCGGTACACTGAAGCTTTCTTT. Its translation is CASSRGDRELRYTEAFF.

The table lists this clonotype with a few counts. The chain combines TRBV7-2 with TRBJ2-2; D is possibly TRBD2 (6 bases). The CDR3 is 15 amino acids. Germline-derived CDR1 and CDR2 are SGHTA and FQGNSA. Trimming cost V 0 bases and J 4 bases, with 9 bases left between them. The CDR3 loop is CASSLATGSTGELFF. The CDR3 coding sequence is TGTGCCAGCAGCTTAGCCACCGGGAGCACCGGGGAGCTGTTTTTT.

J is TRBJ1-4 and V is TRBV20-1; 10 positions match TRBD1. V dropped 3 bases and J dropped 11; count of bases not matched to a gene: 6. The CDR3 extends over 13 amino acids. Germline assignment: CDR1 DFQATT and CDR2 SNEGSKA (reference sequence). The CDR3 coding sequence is TGCAGTGCTAGCCGGGACAGGGGTTTTAAACTGTTTTTT. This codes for CSASRDRGFKLFF.

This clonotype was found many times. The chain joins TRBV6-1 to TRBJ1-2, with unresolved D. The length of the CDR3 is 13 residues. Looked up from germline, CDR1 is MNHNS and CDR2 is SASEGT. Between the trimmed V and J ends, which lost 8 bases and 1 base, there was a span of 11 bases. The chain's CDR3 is CASPDKINYGYTF. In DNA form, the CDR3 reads TGTGCCAGCCCCGACAAGATTAACTATGGCTACACCTTC.

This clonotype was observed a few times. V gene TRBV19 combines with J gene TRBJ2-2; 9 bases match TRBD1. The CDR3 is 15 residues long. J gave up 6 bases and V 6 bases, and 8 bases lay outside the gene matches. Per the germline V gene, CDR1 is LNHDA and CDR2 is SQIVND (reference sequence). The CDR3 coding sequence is TGTGCCAGTAGCCTGGGACAGGGAATCGCCGGGGAGCTGTTTTTT. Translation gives CASSLGQGIAGELFF.

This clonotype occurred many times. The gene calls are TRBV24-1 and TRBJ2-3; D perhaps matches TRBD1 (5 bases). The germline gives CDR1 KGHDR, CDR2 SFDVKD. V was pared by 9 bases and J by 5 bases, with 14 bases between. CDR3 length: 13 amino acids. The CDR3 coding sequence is TGTGCCACCGCGGACAAGAGAAGAGATACGCAGTATTTT. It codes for CATADKRRDTQYF.

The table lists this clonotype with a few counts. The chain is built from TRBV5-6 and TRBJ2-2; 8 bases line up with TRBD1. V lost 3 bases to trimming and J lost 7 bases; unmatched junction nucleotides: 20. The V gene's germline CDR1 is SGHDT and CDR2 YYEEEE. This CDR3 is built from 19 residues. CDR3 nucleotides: TGTGCCAGCAGCTCCCCCGAAGCGGACAGGGTGTATGAAATCGGGGAGCTGTTTTTT. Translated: CASSSPEADRVYEIGELFF.

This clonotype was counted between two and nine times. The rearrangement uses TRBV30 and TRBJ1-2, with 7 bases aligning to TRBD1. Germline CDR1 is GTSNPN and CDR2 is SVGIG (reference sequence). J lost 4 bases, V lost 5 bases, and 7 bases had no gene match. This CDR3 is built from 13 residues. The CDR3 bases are TGTGCCTGGGCCGGGGGACAGTTCTATGGCTACACCTTC. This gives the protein CAWAGGQFYGYTF.

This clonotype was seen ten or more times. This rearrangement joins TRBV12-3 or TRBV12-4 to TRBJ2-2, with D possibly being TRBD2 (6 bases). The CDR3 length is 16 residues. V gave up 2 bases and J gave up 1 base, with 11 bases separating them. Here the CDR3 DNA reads TGTGCCAGCAGTTTACAGTCCGGGGGGAACACCGGGGAGCTGTTTTTT. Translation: CASSLQSGGNTGELFF.

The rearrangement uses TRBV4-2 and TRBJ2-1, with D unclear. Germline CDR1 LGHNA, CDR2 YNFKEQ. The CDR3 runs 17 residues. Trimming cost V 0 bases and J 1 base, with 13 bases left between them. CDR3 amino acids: CASSQDRMSASYNEQFF. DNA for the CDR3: TGTGCCAGCAGCCAAGATCGCATGAGCGCTTCCTACAATGAGCAGTTCTTC.

The CDR3 DNA reads TGCGCCAGCAGCTTGCAGCGGGATGCCTACGAGCAGTACTTC. This encodes CASSLQRDAYEQYF. The V call is TRBV5-1, the J call TRBJ2-7; 7 bases are a match to TRBD2. The length of the CDR3 is 14 residues. Germline-derived CDR1 and CDR2 are SGHRS and YFSETQ. V dropped 1 base and J dropped 2; count of bases not matched to a gene: 3.

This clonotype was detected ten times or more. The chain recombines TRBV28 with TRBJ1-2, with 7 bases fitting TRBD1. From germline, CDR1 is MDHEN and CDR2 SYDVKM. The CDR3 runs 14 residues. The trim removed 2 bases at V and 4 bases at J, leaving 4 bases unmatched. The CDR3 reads CASSLPGQVYGYTF. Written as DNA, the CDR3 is TGTGCCAGCAGTTTACCCGGACAGGTCTATGGCTACACCTTC.

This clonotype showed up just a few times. CDR3 loop: CASSLVGPQHF. For the CDR3, the DNA is TGTGCCAGCAGCCTAGTGGGGCCCCAGCATTTT. V is TRBV12-3 or TRBV12-4 and J is TRBJ1-5; D is unresolved. The CDR3 length is 11 residues. V was cut by 6 bases and J by 9 bases, with 9 bases left in between.

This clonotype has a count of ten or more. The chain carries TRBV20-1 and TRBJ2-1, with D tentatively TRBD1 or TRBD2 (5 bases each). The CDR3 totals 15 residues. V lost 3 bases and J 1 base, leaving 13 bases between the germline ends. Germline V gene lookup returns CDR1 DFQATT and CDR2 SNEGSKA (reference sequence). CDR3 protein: CSASGTTNSYNEQFF. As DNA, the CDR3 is TGCAGTGCTAGCGGGACCACGAATTCCTACAATGAGCAGTTCTTC.